Sequencing of this T cell receptor (beta chain) was carried out in a study of CD8 T cells in ankylosing spondylitis (TCRdb year 2017). Turning to the overall study: The study set out to find disease-linked TCR variants by profiling T cell receptor beta repertoires in ankylosing spondylitis patients and healthy donors. Samples of peripheral blood were taken, and for ankylosing spondylitis patients, synovial fluid was collected as well. The full study cohort comprised 20 to 25 ankylosing spondylitis patients and some 100 healthy donors.

Results and caveats for the whole study, not just this receptor: A CD8+ phenotype was shown by the disease-linked clones, which were found at relatively low frequencies in peripheral blood. Some TCR beta motif variants had previously been reported in synovial fluid and blood of reactive arthritis patients, which suggested common disease-initiation mechanisms. According to the report, matched synovial fluid samples from ankylosing spondylitis patients were significantly enriched for the disease-linked clones. A TCR beta motif of several highly homologous amino acid variants appeared characteristic of blood from ankylosing spondylitis patients.

Reads for this sample came from an Illumina HiSeq 2500. TCR beta libraries were prepared by quantitative 5'-RACE with molecular barcodes. The authors' pipeline ran thus. A new computational method based on a probabilistic model of VDJ rearrangement was used to identify disease-linked TCR variants. The public reads were quality trimmed at Q25 with fastp and then assembled into clones with MiXCR by TCRdb, keeping productive beta chains. Rows merge per CDR3 protein into single entries with the most common DNA and genes. TCRdb's processing, not the authors' own work, is the source of the V and J calls. This sample gives approximately 300,000 distinct CDR3 sequences in total; 8% of them show up just once. 14% to 15% of the sample lies in the top ten. This clonotype was detected only a few times. Its antigen is still unknown. It has no much larger one-base neighbor in the sample; base qualities were not kept.

As encoded in the germline V gene, CDR1 is SGHRS while CDR2 is YFSETQ. V has 4 bases trimmed and J has 1 base trimmed; junction bases matching no gene number 5. Including the terminal cysteine and phenylalanine, the CDR3 comprises 16 residues. Only the CDR3 portion is preserved as DNA: 48 bases, with reading frame beginning at the first base. Sequences were obtained from blood, either unsorted or a sorted T cell fraction (not recorded which). This receptor was taken from a male donor with ankylosing spondylitis. Recombination linked TRBV5-1 to TRBJ2-1, and 10 bases in between align with TRBD2. The DNA sequence reads TGCGCCAGCAGCGGGTCTAGCGGGAGATCCTACAATGAGCAGTTCTTC. Its protein is CASSGSSGRSYNEQFF.